This T cell receptor (beta chain) stems from a study of graft-versus-host responses after intestinal transplantation (dated by TCRdb to 2020 to 2022). Background on the whole study: Multivisceral, liver-intestinal, or isolated intestinal transplants were received by the recipients. Bulk TCR-beta CDR3 sequencing was used to track graft-versus-host and host-versus-graft alloreactive T cell clones in the graft, circulation and bone marrow after intestinal transplantation. To identify alloreactive clones, pre-transplant mixed lymphocyte reaction products were sequenced and then compared with unstimulated pre-transplant donor and recipient T cells. Every recipient was given anti-thymocyte globulin induction, followed by around three years of maintenance tacrolimus and steroids. The cohort enrolled under 25 intestinal transplant recipients including one retransplant, and a few patients lacking pretransplant specimens were excluded. Donor T cell macrochimerism was defined as a peak of at least 4% donor T cells among recipient peripheral blood mononuclear cells. Samples from three later patients were sequenced in-house on an Illumina MiSeq with MiXCR processing rather than by the commercial service.

On this clone: The antigen it recognizes is unknown. No clone much larger than this one lies a single base away; base qualities are absent.

Per the germline V gene, SGDLS is the CDR1 and YYNGEE is the CDR2. From cysteine to phenylalanine, the CDR3 is 13 amino acids long. Only CDR3 DNA is held: 39 bases, read in frame from base 1. The trim is 0 bases for V and 9 bases for J, with a gap of 10 bases between the germline ends. The meaning of the sample's time point label: cells obtained before transplantation from donor or recipient. CD3+CD4+ and CD3+CD8+ populations were FACS-sorted from unstimulated pre-transplant donor and recipient cells taken from spleen or lymph nodes. Library generation was performed with the immunoSEQ multiplex PCR assay. In most patients, genomic DNA was isolated using the Qiagen DNeasy Blood and Tissue Kit and sent frozen to Adaptive Biotechnologies for TCR sequencing. For most patients, genomic DNA was subjected to high-throughput TCR-beta CDR3 sequencing by Adaptive Biotechnologies. Per the authors' processing: TCR sequencing data for around 19 patients were retrieved from Adaptive's ImmunoSEQ software; a few other patients were processed with MiXCR and VDJtools. CD4 versus CD8 sorting errors were corrected by removing sequences found in both subsets at a frequency ratio below 5:1. CDR3 nucleotide sequences shared between donor and recipient were removed because the origin of such sequences could not be assigned. Alloreactive clones required at least 2-fold expansion over unstimulated cells and minimum CFSE-low frequency of 0.002% (template counts) or 0.001% (read counts). A clone was considered mappable if detected in the sequenced pre-transplant spleen, lymph node, or MLR CFSE-low populations of the donor or recipient. Cumulative frequency of alloreactive clones was calculated as a percentage of all sequences weighted by copy number. TCRdb mirrors the immuneACCESS table, restricted to in-frame sequences. Some clones are absent from its copies; in checked studies, under half trace to an unresolved V gene, and the reason for the others is unknown. V and J calls and clone size are as listed in that table; D and trimming were resolved from the DNA. In all, the sample holds around 90,000 clones, and roughly 90% of those were seen once. The ten largest clones capture around 0.33% of the sample.

What the work shows at the level of the full study, not this receptor alone: GvH clones turned up in recipient bone marrow, with some appearing earlier in ileal mucosa or blood, a pattern consistent with an intestinal mucosal origin. Early after transplant, peak levels of circulating GvH clones were associated with declines in HvG clones. In patients with donor T cell macrochimerism, the allografts had high GvH to HvG T cell clonal ratios. The relatively low number and heterogeneity of intestinal transplant patients limited the conclusions.

This receptor was taken from a human donor who received an intestinal transplant. The material sequenced was unstimulated CD4+ T cells sorted from spleen or lymph node cells, taken before intestinal transplant. This chain joins TRBV9 to TRBJ2-4; matching of 5 bases hints at TRBD2 as the D gene. CDR3 region: CASSVDGVGIQYF. The nucleotide sequence reads TGTGCCAGCAGCGTAGACGGGGTGGGCATTCAGTACTTC. Full variable domain (CDR3 extended with the reference TRBV9 and TRBJ2-4 proteins): DSGVTQTPKHLITATGQRVTLRCSPRSGDLSVYWYQQSLDQGLQFLIQYYNGEERAKGNILERFSAQQFPDLHSELNLSSLELGDSALYFCASSVDGVGIQYFGAGTRLSVL.